The text below deals with one T cell receptor beta chain. Its target antigen remains unknown. No much larger clonotype is one base removed from it; base qualities were not supplied. Trimming takes 3 bases off V and 2 bases off J; junction bases not matched to a gene: 5. Its CDR3 holds 15 amino acids, cysteine through phenylalanine. The sequence is cut down to CDR3 DNA, 45 bases in frame from base 1. CDR1 is given as DFQATT and CDR2 as SNEGSKA, both from the germline V gene (reference sequence). CD4+ T cells from unexposed donors were collected before the COVID-19 pandemic (2011-2018). After more than 9 days of culture, CD4+ T cells were isolated with the EasySep CD4+ T cell isolation kit. As cell number allowed, CD4+ T cells from unexposed donors were tested for reactivity to SARS-CoV-2 S and N and to four common cold coronavirus spike pools. About 1.9 million PBMCs per well were cultured in IMDM with around 4.8% human AB serum and about 10 IU/ml IL-2. Half of the culture medium was replaced with fresh IL-2-containing medium on days 3 and 7. In general, triplicate replicate wells were used for every peptide culture condition. The leukapheresis product used for the unexposed donors was purchased from a commercial source. Ficoll-Paque PLUS gradient centrifugation was used to isolate PBMCs from either whole blood or leukapheresis product. PBMCs were either cryopreserved at -140°C or used fresh in the expansion assay. The QIAamp Micro DNA Kit was used to extract genomic DNA from the CD4+ T cells.

The entry originates in a study of CD4 T cells in relation to SARS-CoV-2 and coronaviruses (dated by TCRdb to the early 2020s). Some background on the complete study: The ViraFEST assay cultured PBMCs with antigen for 10 days, then sequenced TCR beta CDR3s to find antigen-specific clonal expansions. The Adaptive Biotechnologies TCR-sequencing kit was used for samples from three pre-COVID donors and for the naive versus memory experiments, whereas the other data were Illumina-based. The study assessed, at the TCR clonotype level, memory CD4+ T cell crossreactivity between SARS-CoV-2 and common cold coronavirus spike proteins. Shared crossreactive spike epitopes were mapped to their HLA restriction using patient-derived lymphoblastoid cell lines. A different, Illumina-based TCR-beta assay was used to sequence expansion assays from other donors in the study. The negative reference condition was either a culture with an HIV-1 Nef peptide pool or a culture with no peptide.

Results the study describes overall, beyond this receptor: Crossreactive clones showed significantly weaker SARS-CoV-2-driven expansion than monoreactive clones, consistent with antigenic imprinting. Since the crossreactivity analysis centred on spike protein, crossreactivity against other viral proteins was not assessed. Small numbers of patients and of tested TCRs were a limitation of the study. Pre-pandemic and post-infection samples were not both contributed by any donor, so tracing of the source of pre-existing responses was limited. Memory CD4+ clonotypes crossrecognizing SARS-CoV-2 and at least one common cold coronavirus spike were found in 60% to 75% of donors.

Library method: the immunoSEQ multiplex PCR assay. In the authors' own workflow: During preprocessing, nonproductive sequences were removed, as were CDR3s that did not start with C, did not end with F or W, or were shorter than 7 amino acids. The MANAFEST web app was used to call antigen-specific clonotypes on the basis of expansion compared with the reference and with other culture wells. A clone was considered positive if the clone showed significant expansion compared with the reference culture in 2 of 3 replicate wells at an FDR below 0.05. Positive clones also required significant expansion versus all other tandem wells and an odds ratio above 5. CDR3 homology was quantified as pairwise Levenshtein distance, calculated with the stringdist R package after three terminal residues were trimmed from each end. TCRdb retrieved this table from immuneACCESS and kept in-frame rearrangements only. Not all clones are present; in checked studies, unresolved V genes account for under half, and no reason is known for the remainder. Clone size and V and J calls were adopted from that table, with D and trimming inferred from the DNA. In all, the sample holds 15,000 to 20,000 clones, and more than 75% of those were seen once. The ten largest clones add up to roughly a fifth of the sample.

The sample was CD4+ T cells from PBMCs, cultured in vitro. The chain is encoded by TRBV20-1 joined to TRBJ2-5; the central 11 bases match TRBD2. The sequence came from a human donor in good health. The CDR3 has the sequence CSASFSSGRQETQYF. The bases read TGCAGTGCTAGTTTTTCTAGCGGGAGGCAAGAGACCCAGTACTTC.